This TCR beta chain was obtained from a study of cytomegalovirus exposure and HLA in healthy donors. Study findings and constraints: According to a subsequent analysis, TCR clusters from the first cohort were inclined to appear together in the roughly 120 validation repertoires.

In the case of this clone: Its matching antigen is unknown.

Germline CDR1 and CDR2: SQVTM and ANQGSEA. CDR3 length: 12 amino acids. With 4 bases removed from V and 4 bases from J, the gap between germline ends came to 11 bases. Only in-frame clones appear in the TCRdb table, and some are missing; sequencing was by immunoSEQ multiplex PCR. The sample records a few hundred thousand clones, just over 90% being singletons. The chain has TRBV29-1 and TRBJ2-7, with no clear D. The sequenced material came from PBMCs. This TCR was sampled from a woman aged 18 to 35 in good health and CMV-seronegative. CDR3 in DNA: TGCAGCGTTGGTTTTAGCATTTACGAGCAGTACTTC. Its translation: CSVGFSIYEQYF.